The 5 T cell receptor beta chains in this list originate from one sample, sequenced in a study of blood T cell repertoires in COVID-19. Measured with immunoSEQ multiplex PCR; TCRdb has only the in-frame clones, and not every one. Of approximately 200,000 clones in the sample, roughly 84% were seen once. The sequencing sample was made of peripheral blood. Receptor source: a woman aged 55-70 years who had recovered from COVID-19.

The rearrangement joins TRBV15 to TRBJ1-2; TRBD1 matches 7 bases. The trim removed 0 bases at V and 4 bases at J, leaving 8 bases unmatched. Germline V lookup: CDR1 LNHNV, CDR2 YYDKDF (reference sequence). The CDR3 loop spans 16 amino acids. CDR3 amino acids: CATSRDVARDSYGYTF. CDR3 bases: TGTGCCACCAGCAGAGATGTGGCCAGGGACAGCTATGGCTACACCTTC.

The genes are TRBV18 and TRBJ1-1; a possible D gene is TRBD1 (5 bases). The V gene lost 8 bases and the J gene lost 4 bases, with 11 bases spanning the gap. Germline V gene lookup returns CDR1 KGHSH and CDR2 LQKENI. This CDR3 is built from 12 residues. This CDR3 reads CASGAGVTEAFF. CDR3 nucleotides: TGTGCCAGCGGGGCGGGGGTCACTGAAGCTTTCTTT.

The rearrangement links TRBV24-1 to TRBJ2-1; TRBD1 matches 9 bases. The CDR3 contains 15 residues. Germline CDR1 KGHDR, CDR2 SFDVKD. J was trimmed by 6 bases and V by 4 bases; bases with no gene match: 6. The CDR3 reads CATSESGTGINEQFF. The CDR3 nucleotides read TGTGCCACCAGTGAATCCGGGACAGGGATCAATGAGCAGTTCTTC.

This clone is a singleton in its sample. V and J are TRBV5-4 and TRBJ2-5; possible D gene TRBD1, 6 bases. Per germline, CDR1 SGHNT and CDR2 YYREEE (reference sequence). Trimming removed 4 bases at V and 5 bases at J, with 24 bases between. The CDR3 extends over 17 amino acids. The CDR3 sequence: CASSPNIGRGRGETQYF. The CDR3 DNA reads as TGTGCCAGCAGCCCTAATATCGGCAGGGGCCGAGGGGAGACCCAGTACTTC.

This clone was observed a few times. The gene calls are TRBV2 and TRBJ2-7; 9 positions agree with TRBD2. Germline V gene sequence: CDR1 SNHLY, CDR2 FYNNEI. The CDR3 runs to 13 residues. Trimming cost V 8 bases and J 3 bases; bases outside gene matches: 5. The CDR3 is CASFGGGVYEQYF. In DNA, the CDR3 is TGTGCCAGCTTTGGCGGGGGGGTCTACGAGCAGTACTTC.